This is a list of T cell receptor beta chains from one sample in a study of T-cell memory formation after mild COVID-19. TCRdb ran MiXCR on the 5' RACE reads and lists one entry per CDR3 protein. The sample includes about 110,000 distinct CDR3 sequences, 9.5% to 15% of them seen just once. Sequenced input: PBMCs or a T cell subset sorted from them (not recorded which). Receptors originate from an adult woman who had mild COVID-19 (a few samples of this study predate the infection). Cell type and time point are not known. The CDR3 runs from the conserved cysteine through the conserved F or W. The D gene is left open where the match is weak. For some rows the clone size is stated as once, few or many, or as a class when expanded; others skip it.

. TRBJ2-7 13 . TRBV28 TGTGCCAGCTTGGACGGAAACTCCTACGAGCAGTACTTC CASLDGNSYEQYF
few TRBJ1-1 13 . TRBV7-3 TGTGCCAGCAGCTACCGACAGAACACTGAAGCTTTCTTT CASSYRQNTEAFF
few TRBJ2-7 13 . TRBV27 TGTGCCAGCAGTTCAGGGTTTTGGCACGAGCAGTACTTC CASSSGFWHEQYF
few TRBJ2-5 15 . TRBV5-5 TGTGCCAGCAGCTTGGCAACAGTGATTCAAGAGACCCAGTACTTC CASSLATVIQETQYF
. TRBJ2-4 15 . TRBV7-9 TGTGCCAGCAGCTTAGCCACTGAAGCCAAAAACATTCAGTACTTC CASSLATEAKNIQYF
many TRBJ2-1 13 . TRBV12-3/TRBV12-4 TGTGCCAGCAGTTTTGGTGGGGTAAATGAGCAGTTCTTC CASSFGGVNEQFF
. TRBJ2-1 15 . TRBV7-2 TGTGCCAGCAGCTTTTTTTTGGCCCCGAACAATGAGCAGTTCTTC CASSFFLAPNNEQFF
. TRBJ1-1 14 . TRBV7-9 TGTGCCAGCAGCTCCACCGAGGGGAACACTGAAGCTTTCTTT CASSSTEGNTEAFF
. TRBJ2-7 12 . TRBV6-2/TRBV6-3 TGTGCCACTAATGGAGAGCTTTACGAGCAGTACTTC CATNGELYEQYF
many TRBJ2-7 16 TRBD1 TRBV6-5 TGTGCCAGCAGTGAGGGGCCGGGACAGGGGCAATGGGAGCAGTACTTC CASSEGPGQGQWEQYF
many TRBJ2-7 16 . TRBV4-3 TGCGCCAGCAGCCACGCCTTACCCGGGAGCTCCTACGAGCAGTACTTC CASSHALPGSSYEQYF
. TRBJ2-7 12 . TRBV7-9 TGTGCCAGCGGACGGAACTCCTACGAGCAGTACTTC CASGRNSYEQYF
few TRBJ2-6 15 . TRBV3-1 TGTGCCAGCACCCGAGGAGCAGCTGGGGCCAACGTCCTGACTTTC CASTRGAAGANVLTF
few TRBJ2-2 13 . TRBV7-6 TGTGCCAGCAGCTTAGAGGACGCCGGGGAGCTGTTTTTT CASSLEDAGELFF
. TRBJ2-3 17 TRBD2 TRBV5-1 TGCGCCAGCAGCTTGGTCGCGGGGGGCGCGAAAACAGATACGCAGTATTTT CASSLVAGGAKTDTQYF
. TRBJ2-7 13 . TRBV7-9 TGTGCCAGCAGCCCCCGCTCAAACTACGAGCAGTACTTC CASSPRSNYEQYF
. TRBJ1-5 16 . TRBV5-5 TGTGCCAGCAGCTTGGGTGGGGCCGGGGGCAATCAGCCCCAGCATTTT CASSLGGAGGNQPQHF
few TRBJ2-3 18 TRBD2 TRBV4-1 TGCGCCAGCAGCCAGACCGACTTGACTAGCGGGGCGGGGGATACGCAGTATTTT CASSQTDLTSGAGDTQYF
. TRBJ2-1 16 TRBD2 TRBV9 TGTGCCAGCAGCGACGGGACTAGCGGGGGGGGGAATGAGCAGTTCTTC CASSDGTSGGGNEQFF
few TRBJ2-7 17 TRBD1 TRBV7-9 TGTGCCAGCAGCTCACCTTGGGGACAGGGAGGATCCTACGAGCAGTACTTC CASSSPWGQGGSYEQYF
few TRBJ2-1 15 TRBD1 TRBV6-4 TGTGCCAGCAGTCCGGGGACAGGGGATTGGGATGAGCAGTTCTTC CASSPGTGDWDEQFF
. TRBJ1-4 17 TRBD1 TRBV7-6 TGTGCCAGCAGCTTAACCCTAGGGGGACAGGGGTTTGGAAAACTGTTTTTT CASSLTLGGQGFGKLFF
few TRBJ2-7 13 . TRBV5-1 TGCGCCAGCGCCGCGGACAGCTCCTACGAGCAGTACTTC CASAADSSYEQYF
. TRBJ2-6 16 . TRBV6-1 TGTGCCAGCAGTGGTTCCCCCGGCTCTGGGGCCAACGTCCTGACTTTC CASSGSPGSGANVLTF
. TRBJ2-7 13 . TRBV6-2/TRBV6-3 TGTGCCAGCAGTTATAAGGAAAACTACGAGCAGTACTTC CASSYKENYEQYF
few TRBJ2-5 15 . TRBV9 TGTGCCAGCAGCGATACAGACGGGCTGGGGGAGACCCAGTACTTC CASSDTDGLGETQYF
. TRBJ2-4 13 . TRBV5-5 TGTGCCAGCCCCAACGTTAGGACGTTTCAGTGGTACTTC CASPNVRTFQWYF
many TRBJ2-1 12 . TRBV7-8 TGTGCCAGCAGCTTAGCGGACAATGAGCAGTTCTTC CASSLADNEQFF